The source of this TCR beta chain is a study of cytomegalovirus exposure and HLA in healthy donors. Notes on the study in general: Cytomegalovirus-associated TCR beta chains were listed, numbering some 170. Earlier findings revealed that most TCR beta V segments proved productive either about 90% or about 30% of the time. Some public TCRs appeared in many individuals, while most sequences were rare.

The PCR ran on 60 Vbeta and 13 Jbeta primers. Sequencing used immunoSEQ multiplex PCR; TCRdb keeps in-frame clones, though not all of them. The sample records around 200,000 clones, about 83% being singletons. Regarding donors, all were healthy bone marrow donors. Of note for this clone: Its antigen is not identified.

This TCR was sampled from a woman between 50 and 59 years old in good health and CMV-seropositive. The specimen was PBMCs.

The DNA for the CDR3 is TGTGCCAGCAGCTTACGGACAGGGGAGGCCGGAAAGTCCACTGAAGCTTTCTTT. Its translation is CASSLRTGEAGKSTEAFF. The rearrangement joins TRBV7-9 to TRBJ1-1, with TRBD1 matching over 9 bases. CDR3 length equals 18 residues. Germline lookup yields CDR1 SEHNR and CDR2 FQNEAQ (reference sequence). Germline trimming cut 2 bases from V and 4 bases from J; bases unmatched to any gene: 14.